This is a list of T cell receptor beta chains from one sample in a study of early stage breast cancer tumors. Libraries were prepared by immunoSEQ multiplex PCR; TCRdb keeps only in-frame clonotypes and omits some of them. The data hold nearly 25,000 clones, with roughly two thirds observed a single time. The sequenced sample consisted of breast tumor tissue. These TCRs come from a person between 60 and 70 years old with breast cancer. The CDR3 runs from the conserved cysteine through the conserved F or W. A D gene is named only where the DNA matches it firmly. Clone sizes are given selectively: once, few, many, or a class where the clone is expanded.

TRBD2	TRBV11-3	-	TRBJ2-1	CASSYGLAASSYNEQFF	TGTGCCAGCAGCTACGGACTAGCGGCCAGCTCCTACAATGAGCAGTTCTTC
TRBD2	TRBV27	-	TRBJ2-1	CASSPTLAGYYNEQFF	TGTGCCAGCAGCCCGACCCTAGCGGGGTACTACAATGAGCAGTTCTTC
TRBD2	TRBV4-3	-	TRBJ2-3	CASSQVPGTSGRDTQYF	TGCGCCAGCAGCCAAGTTCCCGGGACTAGCGGGAGGGATACGCAGTATTTT
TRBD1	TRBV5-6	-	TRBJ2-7	CASSWDRGSYEQYF	TGTGCCAGCAGCTGGGACAGGGGCTCCTACGAGCAGTACTTC
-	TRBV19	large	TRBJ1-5	CASVGGSRNQPQHF	TGTGCCAGCGTCGGGGGTTCACGCAATCAGCCCCAGCATTTT
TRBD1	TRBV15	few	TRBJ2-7	CATSSHRDRPAEQYF	TGTGCCACCAGCAGCCACCGGGACAGGCCCGCGGAGCAGTACTTC
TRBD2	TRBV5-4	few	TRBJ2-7	CASSRPGTSGKEQYF	TGTGCCAGCAGCCGTCCCGGGACTAGCGGGAAAGAGCAGTACTTC
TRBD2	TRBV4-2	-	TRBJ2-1	CASSRQIGTSGGSSYNEQFF	TGTGCCAGCAGCCGCCAAATTGGGACTAGCGGGGGAAGCTCCTACAATGAGCAGTTCTTC
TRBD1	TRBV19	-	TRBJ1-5	CASSRRRQGASNQPQHF	TGTGCCAGTAGCCGCCGCCGACAGGGGGCGAGTAATCAGCCCCAGCATTTT
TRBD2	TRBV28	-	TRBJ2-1	CASGTKTSGNYNEQFF	TGTGCCAGCGGAACCAAGACTAGCGGAAACTACAATGAGCAGTTCTTC
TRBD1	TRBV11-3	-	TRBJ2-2	CASTLGGTSENTGELFF	TGTGCCAGCACCCTAGGGGGCACGTCAGAGAACACCGGGGAGCTGTTTTTT
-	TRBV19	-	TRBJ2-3	CASSSDRSSTDTQYF	TGTGCCAGTAGTTCCGACAGATCTAGCACAGATACGCAGTATTTT
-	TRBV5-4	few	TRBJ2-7	CASSWGPQQYF	TGTGCCAGCAGCTGGGGCCCACAGCAGTACTTC
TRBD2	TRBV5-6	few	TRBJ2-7	CASSLSIRTSGSLGYEQYF	TGTGCCAGCAGCCTGTCAATTAGAACTAGCGGGAGCTTGGGATACGAGCAGTACTTC
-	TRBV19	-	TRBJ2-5	CASSTRHGQETQYF	TGTGCCAGTAGTACTCGCCACGGGCAAGAGACCCAGTACTTC
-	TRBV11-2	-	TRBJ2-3	CASSPTSLTATDTQYF	TGTGCCAGCAGCCCTACCTCCTTGACAGCCACAGATACGCAGTATTTT